A selection of T cell receptor beta chains follows, all from one sample in a study of shared clonotypes between healthy human individuals. The assay was immunoSEQ multiplex PCR, and TCRdb's table has in-frame clones only and misses some. The sample holds around 2,000,000 clones; about 95% are singletons and the top ten take approximately 1.2%. The sequencing sample was made of naive CD8+ T cells sorted from blood. The receptor source for this set is a man aged 18 to 29 in good health. The CDR3 runs from the conserved cysteine through the conserved F or W. D genes are given only for firm matches. Rows may omit the clone size; those that give it use once, few, many or a size class.

v_call	clone_size	d_call	j_call	cdr3_aa	cdr3_nt
TRBV6-6	-	-	TRBJ2-5	CASSYTGNQETQYF	TGTGCCAGCAGCTACACAGGGAACCAAGAGACCCAGTACTTC
TRBV27	-	-	TRBJ2-3	CASSPSLGDKTDTQYF	TGTGCCAGCAGTCCATCCCTTGGGGACAAAACAGATACGCAGTATTTT
TRBV2	-	-	TRBJ1-3	CASMPGTGNTIYF	TGTGCCAGCATGCCAGGGACCGGAAACACCATATATTTT
TRBV27	-	TRBD1	TRBJ1-1	CASSPDRGATEAFF	TGTGCCAGCAGTCCGGACAGGGGAGCAACTGAAGCTTTCTTT
TRBV4-1	-	TRBD2	TRBJ2-7	CASSRGGKSSYEQYF	TGCGCCAGCAGCCGCGGGGGAAAATCCTCCTACGAGCAGTACTTC
TRBV29-1	-	TRBD1	TRBJ2-7	CSVAMTGTGTYEQYF	TGCAGCGTCGCCATGACAGGGACGGGGACCTACGAGCAGTACTTC
TRBV20-1	-	-	TRBJ2-1	CSARQYNEQFF	TGCAGTGCCAGACAATACAATGAGCAGTTCTTC
TRBV15	-	-	TRBJ2-3	CATSLSLAISTDTQYF	TGTGCCACCTCCTTATCTCTAGCGATAAGCACAGATACGCAGTATTTT
TRBV7-2	-	-	TRBJ2-7	CASSLTGAYEQYF	TGTGCCAGCAGCTTAACGGGAGCCTACGAGCAGTACTTC
TRBV10-3	-	TRBD1	TRBJ2-7	CAISEAGTGDYEQYF	TGTGCCATCAGTGAGGCCGGGACAGGTGACTACGAGCAGTACTTC
TRBV28	-	-	TRBJ2-1	CASSLDGDNEQFF	TGTGCCAGCAGTTTAGATGGAGACAATGAGCAGTTCTTC
TRBV7-9	-	-	TRBJ1-6	CASSPGPLWNSPLHF	TGTGCCAGCAGCCCCGGACCACTGTGGAATTCACCCCTCCACTTT
TRBV7-9	-	TRBD1	TRBJ1-1	CASSPSTGGTDTEAFF	TGTGCCAGCAGCCCATCTACAGGGGGCACCGACACTGAAGCTTTCTTT
TRBV5-3	-	-	TRBJ1-2	CARSPRANYGYTF	TGTGCCAGAAGCCCGAGGGCTAACTATGGCTACACCTTC
TRBV27	-	TRBD1	TRBJ2-5	CASSTGTGSWETQYF	TGTGCCAGCAGTACAGGGACAGGGAGCTGGGAGACCCAGTACTTC
TRBV5-1	few	-	TRBJ1-1	CASSFQGPDTEAFF	TGCGCCAGCAGCTTCCAGGGGCCTGACACTGAAGCTTTCTTT
TRBV5-1	-	-	TRBJ2-2	CASSFRKGAATGELFF	TGCGCCAGCAGTTTCCGGAAGGGAGCGGCCACCGGGGAGCTGTTTTTT
TRBV4-3	-	TRBD2	TRBJ2-5	CASSQELAGGGMETQYF	TGCGCCAGCAGCCAGGAGCTAGCGGGAGGAGGGATGGAGACCCAGTACTTC
TRBV19	-	-	TRBJ1-2	CASSIWGLTYGYTF	TGTGCCAGTAGTATCTGGGGACTAACCTATGGCTACACCTTC
TRBV2	-	TRBD2	TRBJ2-2	CASSPGTSNTGELFF	TGTGCCAGCAGTCCCGGGACTAGCAACACCGGGGAGCTGTTTTTT
TRBV28	-	TRBD1	TRBJ2-5	CASSTPDRGQETQYF	TGTGCCAGCAGTACCCCGGACAGGGGGCAAGAGACCCAGTACTTC
TRBV30	-	-	TRBJ1-1	CAWSTLSEEGTEAFF	TGTGCCTGGAGTACACTAAGTGAGGAGGGAACTGAAGCTTTCTTT
TRBV9	once	TRBD2	TRBJ2-1	CASSVVQVAGVGEQFF	TGTGCCAGCAGCGTAGTGCAAGTAGCGGGGGTTGGTGAGCAGTTCTTC
TRBV4-1	-	-	TRBJ2-5	CASSQDDIQETQYF	TGCGCCAGCAGCCAAGATGACATACAAGAGACCCAGTACTTC
TRBV4-1	-	-	TRBJ2-7	CASSQDRSYYEQYF	TGCGCCAGCAGCCAAGATAGATCGTACTACGAGCAGTACTTC
TRBV11-2	-	TRBD1	TRBJ2-5	CASSTRTGQETQYF	TGTGCCAGCAGCACACGGACAGGGCAAGAGACCCAGTACTTC
TRBV6-1	-	-	TRBJ2-2	CASSVQGFWELFF	TGTGCCAGCAGTGTACAGGGTTTTTGGGAGCTGTTTTTT
TRBV4-3	-	TRBD2	TRBJ2-2	CASSAGGAGWTGELFF	TGCGCCAGCAGCGCTGGGGGAGCGGGATGGACCGGGGAGCTGTTTTTT
TRBV11-2	-	TRBD2	TRBJ2-7	CASSSTSGGYYEQYF	TGTGCCAGCAGCTCGACTAGCGGGGGTTACTACGAGCAGTACTTC
TRBV19	-	TRBD1	TRBJ2-7	CASSQDRDIHEQYF	TGTGCCAGTAGCCAGGACAGGGACATCCACGAGCAGTACTTC
TRBV6-5	-	-	TRBJ2-7	CASSYGAPGEQYF	TGTGCCAGCAGTTACGGGGCCCCGGGGGAGCAGTACTTC
TRBV5-8	-	-	TRBJ2-4	CASSSTGEGIQYF	TGTGCCAGCAGCTCGACAGGGGAGGGCATTCAGTACTTC
TRBV7-6	-	-	TRBJ2-7	CASSLEVMGFYEQYF	TGTGCCAGCAGCTTAGAGGTAATGGGATTTTACGAGCAGTACTTC
TRBV7-2	-	TRBD2	TRBJ2-7	CASSPGLAGTYEQYF	TGTGCCAGCAGCCCAGGACTAGCGGGAACCTACGAGCAGTACTTC
TRBV13	-	TRBD1	TRBJ1-3	CASSLRTGLSGNTIYF	TGTGCCAGCAGCCTACGGACAGGGCTCTCTGGAAACACCATATATTTT
TRBV4-1	-	-	TRBJ1-6	CASSQQGFSPLHF	TGCGCCAGCAGCCAGCAGGGGTTTTCACCCCTCCACTTT
TRBV7-8	-	-	TRBJ1-4	CASSELSGEKLFF	TGTGCCAGCAGCGAACTGTCGGGGGAAAAACTGTTTTTT
TRBV4-2	-	-	TRBJ1-1	CASSLGGGTEAFF	TGTGCCAGCAGCCTCGGGGGCGGCACTGAAGCTTTCTTT
TRBV4-1	-	-	TRBJ2-7	CASSQVTSSYEQYF	TGCGCCAGCAGCCAAGTTACGAGCTCCTACGAGCAGTACTTC
TRBV4-1	-	-	TRBJ1-5	CASSQDRGLGQPQHF	TGCGCCAGCAGCCAAGACAGAGGGCTAGGTCAGCCCCAGCATTTT
TRBV6-5	-	-	TRBJ2-3	CASSPGWDTQYF	TGTGCCAGCAGTCCCGGTTGGGATACGCAGTATTTT
TRBV4-2	-	-	TRBJ2-1	CASSQALANEQFF	TGTGCCAGCAGCCAAGCCCTAGCCAATGAGCAGTTCTTC
TRBV11-1	-	TRBD1	TRBJ1-1	CASSLETGGNTEAFF	TGTGCCAGCAGCTTAGAAACAGGGGGGAACACTGAAGCTTTCTTT
TRBV9	-	TRBD2	TRBJ2-3	CASSAGLVSVDTQYF	TGTGCCAGCAGCGCGGGACTAGTTAGTGTAGATACGCAGTATTTT
TRBV18	-	TRBD1	TRBJ2-5	CASSEWDRADETQYF	TGTGCCAGCTCGGAATGGGACAGGGCCGATGAGACCCAGTACTTC
TRBV6-4	-	TRBD1	TRBJ1-5	CASSDGGQNTDQPQHF	TGTGCCAGCAGTGACGGGGGACAGAATACAGATCAGCCCCAGCATTTT
TRBV6-1	-	-	TRBJ1-5	CASSEHPGAAQPQHF	TGTGCCAGCAGCGAACACCCAGGGGCGGCTCAGCCCCAGCATTTT
TRBV28	once	TRBD1	TRBJ2-1	CASSEQGGNEQFF	TGTGCCAGCAGTGAACAGGGGGGCAATGAGCAGTTCTTC
TRBV27	-	-	TRBJ1-2	CASRRAGVLDYGYTF	TGTGCCAGCCGTCGGGCGGGGGTTCTAGACTATGGCTACACCTTC
TRBV30	-	-	TRBJ1-5	CARSEGHNSNQPQHF	TGTGCCCGGAGTGAGGGGCACAATAGCAATCAGCCCCAGCATTTT